Each of the 3 T cell receptor beta chains below was sequenced from the same sample in a study of T cell responses to AZD1222 COVID-19 vaccine (dated by TCRdb to the early 2020s). The sample's time point label is to be understood as: baseline before first vaccination. Library preparation was by the immunoSEQ multiplex PCR assay. The clones in this table, taken by TCRdb from immuneACCESS, are in-frame only. Not every clone is retained; where verified, under half of the shortfall comes from an unresolved V gene, and the cause of the rest is unknown. The sample records some 84,000 clones, 86% of which are singletons. The top ten clones comprise about 7.7% of the sample. The material sequenced was peripheral blood, taken on day 0 of AZD1222 vaccination. The receptors originated from an adult in good health.

The chain has TRBV6-6 and TRBJ1-4; 10 positions match TRBD1. This CDR3 is 16 amino acids long. Germline values: CDR1 MNHNY, CDR2 SVGAGI (reference sequence). V was pared by 5 bases and J by 3 bases, with 6 bases of the junction left unmatched. The CDR3 bases are TGTGCCAGCAGTCCGGGACAGGGGACGGCTAATGAAAAACTGTTTTTT. This translates into CASSPGQGTANEKLFF.

This sequence joins TRBV6-8 and TRBJ2-7; 8 positions match TRBD2. Germline-derived CDR1 and CDR2 are MNHGY and SAAAGT. The CDR3 loop spans 14 amino acids. The trim removed 4 bases at V and 2 bases at J, leaving 4 bases unmatched. CDR3 sequence reads: CASSSGGVPYEQYF. CDR3 in DNA: TGTGCCAGCAGTTCCGGGGGGGTCCCCTACGAGCAGTACTTC.

The chain employs TRBV7-9 and TRBJ1-5, with TRBD1 identical over 7 bases. The germline CDR1 and CDR2 sequences are SEHNR and FQNEAQ (reference sequence). Losses at the gene ends were 5 bases for V and 4 bases for J; bases not matched to a gene: 2. The CDR3 length is 13 residues. The CDR3 here is CASSRDRNQPQHF. As DNA, the CDR3 is TGTGCCAGCAGCCGGGACAGAAATCAGCCCCAGCATTTT. Together with reference TRBV7-9 and TRBJ1-5, the CDR3 gives the full variable domain: DTGVSQNPRHKITKRGQNVTFRCDPISEHNRLYWYRQTLGQGPEFLTYFQNEAQLEKSRLLSDRFSAERPKGSFSTLEIQRTEQGDSAMYLCASSRDRNQPQHFGDGTRLSIL.